The 3 T cell receptor beta chains below all came from one sample that was sequenced in a study of blood T cell repertoires in COVID-19. The assay was immunoSEQ multiplex PCR, and TCRdb's table has in-frame clones only and misses some. The sample lists approximately 210,000 clones; approximately 80% were seen once. Material for sequencing was PBMCs or T cells enriched from blood (not recorded which). Every receptor here comes from a man aged 30-40 years with acute COVID-19.

The rearrangement links TRBV3-1 (or the pseudogene TRBV3-2) to TRBJ2-5; TRBD1 agrees at 9 bases. The length of the CDR3 is 15 residues. Germline loops: CDR1 LGHDT, CDR2 YNNKEL (reference sequence). After removal of 6 bases from V and 5 bases from J, the junction contained 10 bases not matched to a gene. Here the CDR3 reads CASSRTGGGGETQYF. DNA of the CDR3: TGTGCCAGCAGTCGAACAGGGGGCGGAGGGGAGACCCAGTACTTC.

The chain recombines TRBV4-1 with TRBJ1-1; D uncertain. Germline V CDR1 and CDR2: MGHRA, YSYEKL. This CDR3 is built from 14 residues. V lost 1 base and J 4 bases, leaving 10 bases between the germline ends. CDR3 DNA sequence: TGCGCCAGCAGCCAAGTGACGGGAAGCACTGAAGCTTTCTTT. Amino acid sequence: CASSQVTGSTEAFF.

The chain combines TRBV29-1 with TRBJ1-4; D possibly corresponds to TRBD1 (5 bases). In germline, CDR1 is SQVTM, CDR2 ANQGSEA. This CDR3 has 14 amino acids. Trimming left V 7 bases short and J 1 base short, with 13 bases between. This CDR3 is CSAGSQGTNEKLFF. CDR3 in DNA: TGCAGCGCCGGGTCCCAGGGAACTAATGAAAAACTGTTTTTT.